The source of this T cell receptor (beta chain) is a study of cytomegalovirus exposure and HLA in healthy donors. Study-level findings and limits: In vitro work confirmed that a few CMV-associated chains recognize CMV antigens. Most observed TCR sequences were rare, whereas some public TCRs were detected in many donors.

Trimming removed 5 bases from V and 0 bases from J; junction bases left unmatched: 5. Germline V lookup: CDR1 SEHNR, CDR2 FQNEAQ (reference sequence). This CDR3 spans 15 amino acids. Turning to this clone: What it binds is unknown.

The donors were members of the roughly 120-subject validation cohort (separate from the approximately 670-subject first cohort). Sequencing used immunoSEQ multiplex PCR; TCRdb keeps in-frame clones, though not all of them. Of 100,000 to 150,000 clones in the sample, about 90% were seen once. The receptor was isolated from a man aged 30-40 years in good health and CMV-seronegative. The source material was PBMCs. The chain carries TRBV7-9 and TRBJ2-7, with TRBD2 identical over 9 bases. CDR3 sequence: CASSVSSGASYEQYF. The CDR3 region has the DNA TGTGCCAGCAGCGTCTCTAGCGGGGCCTCCTACGAGCAGTACTTC.